This T cell receptor (beta chain) was recorded in a study of T cell responses to AZD1222 COVID-19 vaccine. Findings and limits, study-wide: Seropositivity was recorded at baseline in only a handful of AZD1222 recipients.

Repertoires were generated with immunoSEQ multiplex PCR, while TCRdb's copy carries only in-frame clones and drops some. Of over 95,000 clones listed, 70% to 90% are singletons. Germline V gene sequence: CDR1 KGHSH, CDR2 LQKENI. J lost 3 bases, V lost 2 bases, and 7 bases had no gene match. This CDR3 comprises 16 residues. As to this clone: Its antigen remains unknown.

The TCR comes from an adult in good health. V usage is TRBV18 and J usage is TRBJ1-3, with 7 bases identical to TRBD1. Here the sequenced sample was peripheral blood, taken on day 0 of AZD1222 vaccination. CDR3 protein: CASSPEGTESGNTIYF. The DNA of the CDR3 is TGTGCCAGCTCACCAGAAGGGACAGAGAGTGGAAACACCATATATTTT.